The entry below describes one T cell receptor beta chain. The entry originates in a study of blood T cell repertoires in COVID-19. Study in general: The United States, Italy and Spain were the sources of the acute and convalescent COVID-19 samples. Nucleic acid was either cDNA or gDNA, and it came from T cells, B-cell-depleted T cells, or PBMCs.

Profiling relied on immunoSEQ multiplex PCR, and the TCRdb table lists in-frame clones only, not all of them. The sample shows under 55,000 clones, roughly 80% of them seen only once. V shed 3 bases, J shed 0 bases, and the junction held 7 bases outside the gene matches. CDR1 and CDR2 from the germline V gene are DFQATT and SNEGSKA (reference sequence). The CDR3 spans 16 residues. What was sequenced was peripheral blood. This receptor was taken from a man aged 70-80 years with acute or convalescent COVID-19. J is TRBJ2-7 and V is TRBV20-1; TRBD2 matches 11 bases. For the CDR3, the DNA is TGCAGTGCTAGTGTTCTAGCGGGGGGCCTCTCCTACGAGCAGTACTTC. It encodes CSASVLAGGLSYEQYF.